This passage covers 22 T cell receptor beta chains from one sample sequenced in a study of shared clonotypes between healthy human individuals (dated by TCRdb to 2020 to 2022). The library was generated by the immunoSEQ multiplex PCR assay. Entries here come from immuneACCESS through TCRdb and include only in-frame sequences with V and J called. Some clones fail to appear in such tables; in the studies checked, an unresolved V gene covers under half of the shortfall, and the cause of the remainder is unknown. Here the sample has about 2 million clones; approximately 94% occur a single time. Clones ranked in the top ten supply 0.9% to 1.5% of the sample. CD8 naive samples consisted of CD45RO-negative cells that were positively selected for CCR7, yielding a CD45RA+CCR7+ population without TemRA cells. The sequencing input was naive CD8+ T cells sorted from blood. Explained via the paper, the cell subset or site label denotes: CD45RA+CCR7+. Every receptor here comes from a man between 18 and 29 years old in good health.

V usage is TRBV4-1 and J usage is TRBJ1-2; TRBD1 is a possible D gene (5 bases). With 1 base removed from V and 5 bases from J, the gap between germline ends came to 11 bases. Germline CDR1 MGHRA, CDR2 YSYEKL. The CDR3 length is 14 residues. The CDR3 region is CASSQVVTVYGYTF. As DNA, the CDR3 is TGCGCCAGCAGCCAAGTGGTGACAGTATATGGCTACACCTTC.

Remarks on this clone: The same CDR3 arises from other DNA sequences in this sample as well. CDR3 region: CASSNGFSYEQYF. The CDR3 bases are TGTGCCAGCAGCAACGGTTTCTCCTACGAGCAGTACTTC. This chain links TRBV5-6 with TRBJ2-7; no reliable D call. The CDR3 length is 13 residues. Trimming stripped 4 bases from V and 0 bases from J, with 8 bases between. The germline gives CDR1 SGHDT, CDR2 YYEEEE.

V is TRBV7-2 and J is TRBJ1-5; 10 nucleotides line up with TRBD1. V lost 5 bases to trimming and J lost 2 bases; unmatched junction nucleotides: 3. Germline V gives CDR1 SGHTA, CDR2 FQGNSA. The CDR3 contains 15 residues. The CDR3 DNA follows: TGTGCCAGCAGCGCCGGGACAGGGGGCAATCAGCCCCAGCATTTT. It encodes CASSAGTGGNQPQHF.

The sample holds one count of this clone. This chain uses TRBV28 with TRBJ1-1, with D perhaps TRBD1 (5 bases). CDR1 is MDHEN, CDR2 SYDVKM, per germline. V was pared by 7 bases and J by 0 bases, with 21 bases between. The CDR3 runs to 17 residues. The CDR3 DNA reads TGTGCCAGCAACCAAATCCGGGACCGTAGCATGAACACTGAAGCTTTCTTT. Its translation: CASNQIRDRSMNTEAFF.

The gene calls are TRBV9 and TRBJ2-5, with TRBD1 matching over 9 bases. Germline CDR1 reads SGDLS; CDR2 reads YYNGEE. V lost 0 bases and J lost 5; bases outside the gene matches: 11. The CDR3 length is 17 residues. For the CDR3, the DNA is TGTGCCAGCAGCGTAGGTGAGGGGACAGGGCTAGTGGAGACCCAGTACTTC. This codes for CASSVGEGTGLVETQYF.

This CDR3 reads CASSSLAGFSYEQYF. The CDR3 nucleotides are TGTGCCAGCAGCTCTTTAGCGGGTTTTAGCTACGAGCAGTACTTC. The rearrangement links TRBV11-2 to TRBJ2-7, with 7 bases lining up with TRBD2. V trimming: 4 bases; J trimming: 3 bases; junction bases outside the gene matches: 9. The CDR3 runs 15 residues. The germline V gene encodes CDR1 SGHAT and CDR2 FQNNGV.

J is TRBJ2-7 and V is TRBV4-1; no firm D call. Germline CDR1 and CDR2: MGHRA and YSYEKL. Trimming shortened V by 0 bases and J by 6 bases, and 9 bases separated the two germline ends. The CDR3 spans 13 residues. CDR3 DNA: TGCGCCAGCAGCCAAGACGCGGAGATCGAGCAGTACTTC. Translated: CASSQDAEIEQYF.

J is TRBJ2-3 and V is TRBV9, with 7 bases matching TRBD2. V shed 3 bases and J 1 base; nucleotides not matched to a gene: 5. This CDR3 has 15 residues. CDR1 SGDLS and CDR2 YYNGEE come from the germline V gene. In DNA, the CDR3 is TGTGCCAGCAGCGGTGGGGGGGTTCGCACAGATACGCAGTATTTT. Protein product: CASSGGGVRTDTQYF.

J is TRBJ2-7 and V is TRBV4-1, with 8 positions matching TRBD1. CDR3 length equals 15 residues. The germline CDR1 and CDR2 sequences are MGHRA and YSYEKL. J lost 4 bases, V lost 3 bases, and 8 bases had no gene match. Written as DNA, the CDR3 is TGCGCCAGCAGCCAGGGGACAGGAGGATTGTACGAGCAGTACTTC. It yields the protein CASSQGTGGLYEQYF.

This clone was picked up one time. The CDR3 protein is CASSDRRGYEQYF. CDR3 DNA sequence: TGTGCCAGCAGCGATCGCAGGGGTTACGAGCAGTACTTC. The chain has TRBV6-5 and TRBJ2-7; D may be TRBD1 (6 bases). The CDR3 is 13 residues long. From germline, CDR1 is MNHEY and CDR2 SVGAGI. V was shortened by 6 bases and J by 4 bases, with 13 bases between the two germline ends.

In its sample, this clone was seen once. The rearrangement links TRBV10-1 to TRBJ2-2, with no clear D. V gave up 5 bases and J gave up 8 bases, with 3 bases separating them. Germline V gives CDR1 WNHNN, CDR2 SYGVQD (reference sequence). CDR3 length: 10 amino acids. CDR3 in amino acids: CASSSGELFF. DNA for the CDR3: TGCGCCAGCAGTTCAGGGGAGCTGTTTTTT.

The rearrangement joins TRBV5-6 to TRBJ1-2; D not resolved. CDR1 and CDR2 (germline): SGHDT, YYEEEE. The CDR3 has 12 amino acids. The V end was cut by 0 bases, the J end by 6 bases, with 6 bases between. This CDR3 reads CASSLADHGYTF. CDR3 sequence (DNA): TGTGCCAGCAGCTTGGCCGATCATGGCTACACCTTC.

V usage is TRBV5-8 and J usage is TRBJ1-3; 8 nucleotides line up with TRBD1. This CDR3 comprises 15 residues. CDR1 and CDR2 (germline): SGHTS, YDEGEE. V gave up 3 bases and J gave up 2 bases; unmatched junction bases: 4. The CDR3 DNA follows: TGTGCCAGCAGCTCCGGGACAGGAGCTGGAAACACCATATATTTT. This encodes CASSSGTGAGNTIYF.

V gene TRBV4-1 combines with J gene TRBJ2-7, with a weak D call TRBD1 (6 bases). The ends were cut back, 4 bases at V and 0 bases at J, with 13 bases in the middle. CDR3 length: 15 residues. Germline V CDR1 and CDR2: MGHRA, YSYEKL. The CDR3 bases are TGCGCCAGCAGCCCCCGGGACACGAGCTCCTACGAGCAGTACTTC. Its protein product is CASSPRDTSSYEQYF.

The CDR3 spells CASSGLAARTDGYTF. The DNA of the CDR3 is TGTGCCAGTAGCGGCTTGGCCGCCAGGACAGATGGCTACACCTTC. This sequence joins TRBV19 and TRBJ1-2; D is possibly TRBD1 (6 bases). The CDR3 totals 15 residues. From germline, CDR1 is LNHDA and CDR2 SQIVND (reference sequence). V lost 6 bases and J 6 bases, leaving 20 bases between the germline ends.

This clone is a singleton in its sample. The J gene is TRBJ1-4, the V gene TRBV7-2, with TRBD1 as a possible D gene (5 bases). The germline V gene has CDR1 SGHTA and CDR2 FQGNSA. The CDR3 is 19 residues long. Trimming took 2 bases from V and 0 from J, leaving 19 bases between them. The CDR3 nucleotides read TGTGCCAGCAGCTTAATATCTTTGACAGAATACACAACTAATGAAAAACTGTTTTTT. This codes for CASSLISLTEYTTNEKLFF.

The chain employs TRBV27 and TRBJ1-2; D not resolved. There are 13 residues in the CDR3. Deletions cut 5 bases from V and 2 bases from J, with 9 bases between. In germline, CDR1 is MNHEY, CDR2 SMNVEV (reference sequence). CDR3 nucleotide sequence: TGTGCCAGCAGTCCCGGGATCAACTATGGCTACACCTTC. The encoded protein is CASSPGINYGYTF.

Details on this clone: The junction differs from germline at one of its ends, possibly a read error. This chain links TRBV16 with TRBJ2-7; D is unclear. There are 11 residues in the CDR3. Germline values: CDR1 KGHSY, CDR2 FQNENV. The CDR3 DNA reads TGTGCCAGCAGCCAAGGGCAGCTCCTAAACTTC. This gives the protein CASSQGQLLNF.

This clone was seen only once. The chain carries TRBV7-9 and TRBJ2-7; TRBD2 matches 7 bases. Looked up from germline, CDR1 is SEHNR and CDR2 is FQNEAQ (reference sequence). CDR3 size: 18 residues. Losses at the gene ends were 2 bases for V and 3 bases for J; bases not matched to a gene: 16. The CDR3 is CASSLPPLGGGDGYEQYF. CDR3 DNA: TGTGCCAGCAGCTTACCCCCATTGGGCGGGGGTGATGGCTACGAGCAGTACTTC.

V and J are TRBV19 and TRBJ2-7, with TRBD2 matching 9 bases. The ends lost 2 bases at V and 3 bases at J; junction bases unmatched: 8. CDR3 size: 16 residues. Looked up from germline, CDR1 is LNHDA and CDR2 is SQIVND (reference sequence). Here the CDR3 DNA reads TGTGCCAGTAGTATAATAGCGGGAGAGTCGGGCTACGAGCAGTACTTC. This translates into CASSIIAGESGYEQYF.

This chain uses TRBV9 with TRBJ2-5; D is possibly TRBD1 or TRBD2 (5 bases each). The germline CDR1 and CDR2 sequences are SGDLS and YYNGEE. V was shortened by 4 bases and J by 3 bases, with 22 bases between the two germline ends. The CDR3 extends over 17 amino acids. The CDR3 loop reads CASSPGTAPGWEETQYF. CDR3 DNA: TGTGCCAGCAGCCCAGGGACGGCCCCCGGGTGGGAAGAGACCCAGTACTTC.

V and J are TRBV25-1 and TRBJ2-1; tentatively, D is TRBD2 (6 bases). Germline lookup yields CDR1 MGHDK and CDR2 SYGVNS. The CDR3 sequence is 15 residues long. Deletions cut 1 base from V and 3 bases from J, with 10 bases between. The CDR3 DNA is TGTGCCAGCAGTGAATTAGGCGGGAACTACAATGAGCAGTTCTTC. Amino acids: CASSELGGNYNEQFF.